Listed below are T cell receptor beta chains from one sample, sequenced in a study of blood T cell repertoires in COVID-19. Generated by immunoSEQ multiplex PCR, the TCRdb table keeps only in-frame clones and is missing some. Here the sample spans tens of thousands of clones, around 90% being singletons. Input material: peripheral blood. These receptors were obtained from a woman of 80 years or more with active COVID-19. CDR3s leave out the opening cysteine and the closing phenylalanine or tryptophan. Not every row has a clone size; where given, it reads once, few, many or a size class.

j_gene | v_gene | len | abundance | CDR3aa
TRBJ2-1 | TRBV27 | 11 | - | ASSLSGGGEQF
TRBJ1-5 | TRBV6-6 | 14 | once | ASGDRGISDNQPQH
TRBJ1-5 | TRBV19 | 13 | - | ASTPIGESNQPQH
TRBJ2-1 | TRBV28 | 12 | once | ASSQPAGVNEQF
TRBJ1-5 | TRBV12-3/TRBV12-4 | 11 | - | ASSHGRGQPQH
TRBJ1-2 | TRBV6-5 | 11 | - | ASSLGQGKGYT
TRBJ1-1 | TRBV28 | 13 | - | ASSVDRDMNTEAF
TRBJ2-5 | TRBV5-1 | 11 | - | ASSLGSRETQY
TRBJ2-3 | TRBV20-1 | 11 | - | SASQTGSDTQY
TRBJ1-4 | TRBV10-3 | 13 | once | ASRQPGRVGEKLF
TRBJ1-1 | TRBV25-1 | 12 | - | ASSEAGGATEAF
TRBJ2-5 | TRBV11-2 | 11 | - | ASSFGQGETQY
TRBJ1-5 | TRBV19 | 13 | - | ATTRGTEAFQPQH
TRBJ2-7 | TRBV3-1/TRBV3-2 | 11 | - | ASSQEDGGPQY
TRBJ1-2 | TRBV15 | 13 | - | ATSRGTGGFYGYT
TRBJ2-7 | TRBV2 | 12 | - | ASSEGGESYEQY
TRBJ2-5 | TRBV10-3 | 10 | - | AIAGNQETQY
TRBJ2-3 | TRBV3-1/TRBV3-2 | 12 | once | ASSFSGSTDTQY
TRBJ1-1 | TRBV3-1/TRBV3-2 | 12 | - | ASSQVGGNTEAF
TRBJ1-5 | TRBV28 | 12 | - | ASTAQGWFQPQH
TRBJ1-2 | TRBV3-1/TRBV3-2 | 14 | - | ASSQRGQAANYGYT
TRBJ1-1 | TRBV5-5 | 11 | few | ASSLDRGTEAF
TRBJ2-7 | TRBV5-1 | 12 | - | ASSPVYEENEQY
TRBJ2-7 | TRBV27 | 14 | - | ASSPETQGALYEQY
TRBJ2-2 | TRBV2 | 14 | - | ASSEAGQGNTGELF
TRBJ2-1 | TRBV2 | 12 | - | ASSELRDSTGQF
TRBJ2-3 | TRBV19 | 16 | - | ASSQTSGRRLHTDTQY
TRBJ2-3 | TRBV6-5 | 12 | - | ASTPAGGGDTQY
TRBJ1-5 | TRBV7-6 | 14 | - | ASSSLGGGTNQPQH
TRBJ2-3 | TRBV19 | 15 | - | ASTPLILKRYSDTQY
TRBJ2-2 | TRBV7-2 | 15 | - | ASSLGGGGDFTGELF
TRBJ2-7 | TRBV27 | 12 | - | ASSLSGHSYEQY
TRBJ2-7 | TRBV27 | 14 | - | ASSARQGRASYEQY